Listed here is a single TCR beta chain. This CDR3 is 13 amino acids long. V was trimmed by 3 bases and J by 8 bases, leaving 8 bases between them. CDR1 and CDR2 (germline): LNHDA, SQIVND (reference sequence). Repertoires were generated with immunoSEQ multiplex PCR, while TCRdb's copy carries only in-frame clones and drops some. The table records 25,000 to 35,000 clones, almost 85% of them present only once. These data are taken from a study of cytotoxic CD8 clonotypes in ibrutinib-treated CLL. This receptor was identified in a human donor with chronic lymphocytic leukemia. The chain joins TRBV19 to TRBJ1-6; D unresolved. The specimen comprised PBMCs, sampled after 24 months of ibrutinib treatment. The CDR3 DNA sequence: TGTGCCAGTAGTATCAGGAGGGATTCACCCCTCCACTTT. Protein product: CASSIRRDSPLHF.